The present T cell receptor (beta chain) was sequenced within a study of OX40 agonist ivuxolimab in advanced cancers. Study outcomes and limitations: No antigen was identified for the clonally expanded peripheral T cells.

Germline CDR1 MNHEY, CDR2 SVGAGI. The germline V and J ends were trimmed by 4 bases and 0 bases, with 10 bases remaining between them. The CDR3 has 14 residues. This clone was detected once. Its antigen is unknown. The table came from immunoSEQ multiplex PCR; TCRdb's copy has only in-frame clones and leaves some out. The repertoire has 75,000 to 100,000 clones, about 93% of them found once; the top ten carry about 0.73%. This sequence was found in an adult with an advanced solid tumor such as melanoma, head and neck, liver or kidney cancer. This sample comprised CD4+ or CD8+ T cells sorted from blood, obtained in a trial of the OX40 agonist ivuxolimab. The chain combines TRBV6-5 with TRBJ2-7; no reliable D call. The CDR3 here is CASSSSMRSYEQYF. The CDR3 DNA follows: TGTGCCAGCAGTTCGTCTATGCGCTCCTACGAGCAGTACTTC.